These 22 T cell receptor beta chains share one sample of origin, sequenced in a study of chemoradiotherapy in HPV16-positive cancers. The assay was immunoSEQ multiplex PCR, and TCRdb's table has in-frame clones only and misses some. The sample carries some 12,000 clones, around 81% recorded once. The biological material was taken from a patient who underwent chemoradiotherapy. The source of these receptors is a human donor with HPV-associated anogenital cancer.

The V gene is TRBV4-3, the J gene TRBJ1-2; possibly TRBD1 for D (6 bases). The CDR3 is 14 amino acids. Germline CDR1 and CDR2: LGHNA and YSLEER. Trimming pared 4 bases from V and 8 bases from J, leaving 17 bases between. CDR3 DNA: TGCGCCAGCAGCCCAAGGACAGCGGAGGAGGGCTACACCTTC. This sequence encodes CASSPRTAEEGYTF.

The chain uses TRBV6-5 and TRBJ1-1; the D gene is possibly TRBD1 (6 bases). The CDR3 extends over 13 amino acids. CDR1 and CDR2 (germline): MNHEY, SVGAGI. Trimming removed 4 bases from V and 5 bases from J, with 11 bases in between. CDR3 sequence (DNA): TGTGCCAGCAGTTTCTTCCAGGGGACTGAAGCTTTCTTT. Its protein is CASSFFQGTEAFF.

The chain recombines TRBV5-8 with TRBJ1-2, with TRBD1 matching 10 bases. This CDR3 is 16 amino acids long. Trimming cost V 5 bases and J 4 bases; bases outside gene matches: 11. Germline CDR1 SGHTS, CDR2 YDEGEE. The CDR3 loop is CASRRRGQGRFYGYTF. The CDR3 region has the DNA TGTGCCAGCAGGCGGCGGGGACAGGGGCGCTTCTATGGCTACACCTTC.

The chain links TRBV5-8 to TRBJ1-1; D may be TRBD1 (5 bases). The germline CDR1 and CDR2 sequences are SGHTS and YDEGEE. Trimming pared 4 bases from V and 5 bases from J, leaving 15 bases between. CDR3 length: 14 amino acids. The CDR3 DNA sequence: TGTGCCAGCAGCCAAAGATGGGGCTGGACTGAAGCTTTCTTT. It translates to CASSQRWGWTEAFF.

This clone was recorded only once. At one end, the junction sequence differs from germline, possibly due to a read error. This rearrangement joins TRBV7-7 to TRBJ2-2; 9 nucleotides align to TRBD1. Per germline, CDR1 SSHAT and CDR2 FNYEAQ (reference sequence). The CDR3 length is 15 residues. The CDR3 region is CASSPGQGITGELFF. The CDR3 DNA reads TGTGCTAGCAGCCCAGGACAGGGGATCACCGGGGAGCTGTTTTTT.

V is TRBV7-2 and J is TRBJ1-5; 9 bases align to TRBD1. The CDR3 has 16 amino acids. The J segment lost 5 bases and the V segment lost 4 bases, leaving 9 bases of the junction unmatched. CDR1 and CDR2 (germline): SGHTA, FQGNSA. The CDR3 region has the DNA TGTGCCAGCAGCTCCGACGGACAGGGGCACTATCAGCCCCAGCATTTT. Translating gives CASSSDGQGHYQPQHF.

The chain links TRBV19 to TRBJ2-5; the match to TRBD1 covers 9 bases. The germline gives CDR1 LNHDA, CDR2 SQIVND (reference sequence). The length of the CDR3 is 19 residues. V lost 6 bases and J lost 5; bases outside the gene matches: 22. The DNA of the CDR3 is TGTGCCAGTAGCTTCTTCCACGGGAACAGGGGGCCCCCTAGGGAGACCCAGTACTTC. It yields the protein CASSFFHGNRGPPRETQYF.

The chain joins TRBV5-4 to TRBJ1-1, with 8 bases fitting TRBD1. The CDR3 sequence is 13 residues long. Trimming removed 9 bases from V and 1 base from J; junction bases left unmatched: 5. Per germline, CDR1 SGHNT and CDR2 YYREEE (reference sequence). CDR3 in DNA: TGTGCCAACTCAGGGGGCTCGAACACTGAAGCTTTCTTT. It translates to CANSGGSNTEAFF. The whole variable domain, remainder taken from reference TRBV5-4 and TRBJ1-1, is ETGVTQSPTHLIKTRGQQVTLRCSSQSGHNTVSWYQQALGQGPQFIFQYYREEENGRGNFPPRFSGLQFPNYSSELNVNALELDDSALYLCANSGGSNTEAFFGQGTRLTVV.

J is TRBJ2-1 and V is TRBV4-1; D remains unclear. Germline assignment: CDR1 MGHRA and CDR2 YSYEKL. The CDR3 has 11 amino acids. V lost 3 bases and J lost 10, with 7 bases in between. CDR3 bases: TGCGCCAGCAGCCAGCCGGGCGAGCAGTTCTTC. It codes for CASSQPGEQFF.

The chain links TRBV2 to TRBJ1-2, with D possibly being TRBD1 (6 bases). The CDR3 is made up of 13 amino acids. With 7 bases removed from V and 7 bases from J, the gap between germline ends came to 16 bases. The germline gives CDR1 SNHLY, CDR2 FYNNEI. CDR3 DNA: TGTGCCAGCATCCGACAGGCATTCAGTGGCTACACCTTC. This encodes CASIRQAFSGYTF.

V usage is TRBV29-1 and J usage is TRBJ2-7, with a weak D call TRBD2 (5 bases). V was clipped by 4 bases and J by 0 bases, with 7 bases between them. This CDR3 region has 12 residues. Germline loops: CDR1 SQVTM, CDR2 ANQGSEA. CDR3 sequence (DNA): TGCAGCGTTGCGGGAAGCTCCTACGAGCAGTACTTC. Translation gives CSVAGSSYEQYF.

This CDR3 is CASSGSGTSLETQYF. The CDR3 nucleotides read TGTGCCAGCAGCGGATCCGGGACTAGCCTCGAGACCCAGTACTTC. The chain employs TRBV7-8 and TRBJ2-5; 9 bases fit TRBD2. The CDR3 totals 15 residues. In germline, CDR1 is SGHVS, CDR2 FQNEAQ. V was clipped by 5 bases and J by 5 bases; unmatched bases: 9.

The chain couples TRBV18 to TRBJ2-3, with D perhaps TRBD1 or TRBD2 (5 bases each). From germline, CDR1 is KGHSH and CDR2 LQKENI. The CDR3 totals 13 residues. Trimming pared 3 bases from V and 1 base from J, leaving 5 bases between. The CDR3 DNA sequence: TGTGCCAGCTCACCGGGGGGCACAGATACGCAGTATTTT. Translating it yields CASSPGGTDTQYF.

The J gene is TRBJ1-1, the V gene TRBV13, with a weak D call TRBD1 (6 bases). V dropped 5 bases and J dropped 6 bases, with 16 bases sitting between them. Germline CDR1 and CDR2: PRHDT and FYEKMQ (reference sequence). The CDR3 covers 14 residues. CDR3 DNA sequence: TGTGCCAGCAGCACCCAGATAAGACAGGCTGAAGCTTTCTTT. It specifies CASSTQIRQAEAFF.

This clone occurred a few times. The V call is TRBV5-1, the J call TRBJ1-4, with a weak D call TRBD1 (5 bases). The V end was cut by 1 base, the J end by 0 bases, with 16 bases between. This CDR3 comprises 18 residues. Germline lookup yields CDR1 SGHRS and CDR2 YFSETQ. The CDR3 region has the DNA TGCGCCAGCAGCTTGAGGGAGCAGGGCCTGACAACTAATGAAAAACTGTTTTTT. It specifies CASSLREQGLTTNEKLFF.

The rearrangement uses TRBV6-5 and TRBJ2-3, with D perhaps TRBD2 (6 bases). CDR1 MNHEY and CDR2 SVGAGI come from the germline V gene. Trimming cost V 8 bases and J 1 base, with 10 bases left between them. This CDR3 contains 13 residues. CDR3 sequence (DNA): TGTGCCAGCTTGCAGCGGGGCACAGATACGCAGTATTTT. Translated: CASLQRGTDTQYF.

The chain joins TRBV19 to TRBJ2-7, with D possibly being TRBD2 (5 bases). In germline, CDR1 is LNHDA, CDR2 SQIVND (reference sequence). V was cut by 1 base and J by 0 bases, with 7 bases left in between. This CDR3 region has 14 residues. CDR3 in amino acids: CASSIARDSYEQYF. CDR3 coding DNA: TGTGCCAGTAGTATAGCGAGGGACTCCTACGAGCAGTACTTC.

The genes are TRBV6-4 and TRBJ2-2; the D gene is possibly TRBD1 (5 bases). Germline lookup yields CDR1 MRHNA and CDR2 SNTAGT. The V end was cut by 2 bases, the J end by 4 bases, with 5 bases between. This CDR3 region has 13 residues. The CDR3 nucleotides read TGTGCCAGCAGTGACGGGGCCACCGGGGAGCTGTTTTTT. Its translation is CASSDGATGELFF.

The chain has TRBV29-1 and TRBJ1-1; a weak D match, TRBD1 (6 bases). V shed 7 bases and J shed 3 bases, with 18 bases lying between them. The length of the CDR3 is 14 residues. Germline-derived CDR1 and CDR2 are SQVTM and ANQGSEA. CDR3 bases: TGCAGCGCACGACCCAGACAGGCAGACACTGAAGCTTTCTTT. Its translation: CSARPRQADTEAFF. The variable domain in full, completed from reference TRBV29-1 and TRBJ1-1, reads SAVISQKPSRDICQRGTSLTIQCQVDSQVTMMFWYRQQPGQSLTLIATANQGSEATYESGFVIDKFPISRPNLTFSTLTVSNMSPEDSSIYLCSARPRQADTEAFFGQGTRLTVV.

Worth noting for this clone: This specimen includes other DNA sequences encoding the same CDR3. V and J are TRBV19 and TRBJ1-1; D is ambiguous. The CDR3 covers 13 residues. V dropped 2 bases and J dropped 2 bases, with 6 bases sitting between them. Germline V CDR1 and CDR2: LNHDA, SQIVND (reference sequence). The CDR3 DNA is TGTGCCAGTAGTATACGGGTAAACACTGAAGCTTTCTTT. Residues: CASSIRVNTEAFF.

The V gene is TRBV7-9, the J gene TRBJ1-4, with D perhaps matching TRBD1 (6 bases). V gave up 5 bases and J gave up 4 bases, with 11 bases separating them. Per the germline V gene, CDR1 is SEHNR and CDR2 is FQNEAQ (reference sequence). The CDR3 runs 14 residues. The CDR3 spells CASSPKDSNEKLFF. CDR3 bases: TGTGCCAGCAGCCCTAAGGACAGTAATGAAAAACTGTTTTTT.

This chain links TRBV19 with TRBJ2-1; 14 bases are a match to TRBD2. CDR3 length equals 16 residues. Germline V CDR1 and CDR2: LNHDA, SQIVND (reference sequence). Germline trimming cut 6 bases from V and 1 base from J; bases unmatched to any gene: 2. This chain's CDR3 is CASRGLAGASYNEQFF. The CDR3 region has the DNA TGTGCCAGTAGGGGACTAGCGGGGGCGTCCTACAATGAGCAGTTCTTC.